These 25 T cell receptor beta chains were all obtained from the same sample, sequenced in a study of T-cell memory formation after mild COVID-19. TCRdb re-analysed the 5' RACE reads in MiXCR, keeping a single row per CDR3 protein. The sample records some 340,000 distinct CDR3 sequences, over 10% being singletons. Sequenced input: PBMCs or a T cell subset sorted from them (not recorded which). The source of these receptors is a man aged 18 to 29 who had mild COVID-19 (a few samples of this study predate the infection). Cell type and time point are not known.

The CDR3 bases are TGCGCCAGCAGCGAACTGGCAGGGGGCTATGGCTACACCTTC. Amino acids: CASSELAGGYGYTF. This sequence joins TRBV5-1 and TRBJ1-2; TRBD1 aligns across 7 bases. With 4 bases clipped from V and 4 bases from J, the junction kept 7 bases outside the gene matches. The CDR3 covers 14 residues. Looked up from germline, CDR1 is SGHRS and CDR2 is YFSETQ.

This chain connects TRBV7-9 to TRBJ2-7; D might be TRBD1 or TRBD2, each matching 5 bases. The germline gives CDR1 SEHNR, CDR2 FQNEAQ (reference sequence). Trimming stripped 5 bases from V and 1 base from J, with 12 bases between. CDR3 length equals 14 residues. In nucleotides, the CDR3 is TGTGCCAGCAGCCCTCCGGGACGGTCCTACGAGCAGTACGTC. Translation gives CASSPPGRSYEQYV.

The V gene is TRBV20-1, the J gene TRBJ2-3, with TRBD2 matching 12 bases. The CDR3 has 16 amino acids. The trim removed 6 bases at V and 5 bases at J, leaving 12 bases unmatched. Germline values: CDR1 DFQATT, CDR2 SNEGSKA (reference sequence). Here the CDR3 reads CSAQSPSGGVGDTQYF. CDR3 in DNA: TGCAGTGCCCAATCCCCTAGCGGGGGGGTAGGAGATACGCAGTATTTT.

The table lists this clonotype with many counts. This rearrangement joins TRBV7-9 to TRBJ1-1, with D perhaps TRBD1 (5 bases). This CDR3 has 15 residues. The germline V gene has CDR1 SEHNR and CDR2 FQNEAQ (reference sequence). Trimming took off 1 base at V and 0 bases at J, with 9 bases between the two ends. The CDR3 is CASSLGQGMNTEAFF. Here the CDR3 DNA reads TGTGCCAGCAGCTTAGGTCAGGGTATGAACACTGAAGCTTTCTTT.

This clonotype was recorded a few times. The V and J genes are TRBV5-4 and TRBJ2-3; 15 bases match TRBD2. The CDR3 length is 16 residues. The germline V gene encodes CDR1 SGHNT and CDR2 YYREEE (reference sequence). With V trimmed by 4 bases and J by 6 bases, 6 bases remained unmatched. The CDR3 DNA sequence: TGTGCCAGCAGCGGGACTAGCGGGGGGCCAGGGGATACGCAGTATTTT. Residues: CASSGTSGGPGDTQYF.

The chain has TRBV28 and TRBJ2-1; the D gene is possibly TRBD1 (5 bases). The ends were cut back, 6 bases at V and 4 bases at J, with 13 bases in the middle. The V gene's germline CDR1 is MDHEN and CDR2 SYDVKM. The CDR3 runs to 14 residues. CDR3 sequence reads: CASRDTSKYNEQFF. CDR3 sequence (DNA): TGTGCCAGCAGGGACACATCCAAGTACAATGAGCAGTTCTTC.

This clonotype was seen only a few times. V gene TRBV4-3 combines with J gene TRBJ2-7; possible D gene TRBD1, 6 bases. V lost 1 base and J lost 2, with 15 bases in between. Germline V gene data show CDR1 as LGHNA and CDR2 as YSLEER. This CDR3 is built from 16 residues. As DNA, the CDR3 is TGCGCCAGCAGCCAAGCTGCCGGGACATACACCTACGAGCAGTACTTC. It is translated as CASSQAAGTYTYEQYF.

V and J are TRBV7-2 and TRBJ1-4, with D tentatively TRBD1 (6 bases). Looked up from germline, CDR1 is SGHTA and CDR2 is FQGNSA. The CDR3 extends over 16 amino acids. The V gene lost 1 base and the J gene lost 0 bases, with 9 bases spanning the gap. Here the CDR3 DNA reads TGTGCCAGCAGCTTAGGGTCAGGGGCAACTAATGAAAAACTGTTTTTT. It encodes CASSLGSGATNEKLFF.

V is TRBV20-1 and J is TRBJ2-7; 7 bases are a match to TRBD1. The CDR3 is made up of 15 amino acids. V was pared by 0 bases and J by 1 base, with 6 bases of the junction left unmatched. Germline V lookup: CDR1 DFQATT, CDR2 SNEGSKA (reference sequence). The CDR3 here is CSARDSRQGSYEQYV. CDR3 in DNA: TGCAGTGCTAGAGATAGCCGACAGGGATCCTACGAGCAGTACGTC.

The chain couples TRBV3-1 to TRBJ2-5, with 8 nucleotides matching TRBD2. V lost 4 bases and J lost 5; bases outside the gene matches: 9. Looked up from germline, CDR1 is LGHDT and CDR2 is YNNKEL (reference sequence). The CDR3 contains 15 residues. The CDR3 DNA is TGTGCCAGCAGCCCAAGCGGGGGCAACAGGGAGACCCAGTACTTC. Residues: CASSPSGGNRETQYF.

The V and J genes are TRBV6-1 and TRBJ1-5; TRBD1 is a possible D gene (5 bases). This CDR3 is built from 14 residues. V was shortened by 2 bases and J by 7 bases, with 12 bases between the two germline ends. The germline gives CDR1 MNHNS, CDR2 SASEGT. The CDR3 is CASSERGVGQPQHF. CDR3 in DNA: TGTGCCAGCAGTGAACGAGGGGTTGGACAGCCCCAGCATTTT.

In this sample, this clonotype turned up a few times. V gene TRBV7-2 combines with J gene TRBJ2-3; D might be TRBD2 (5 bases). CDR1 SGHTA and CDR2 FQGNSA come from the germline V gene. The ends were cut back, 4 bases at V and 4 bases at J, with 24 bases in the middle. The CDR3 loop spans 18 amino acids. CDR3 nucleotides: TGTGCCAGCAGCTCCGTATTGGCGGGTATCGGCACGGCAGATACGCAGTATTTT. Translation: CASSSVLAGIGTADTQYF.

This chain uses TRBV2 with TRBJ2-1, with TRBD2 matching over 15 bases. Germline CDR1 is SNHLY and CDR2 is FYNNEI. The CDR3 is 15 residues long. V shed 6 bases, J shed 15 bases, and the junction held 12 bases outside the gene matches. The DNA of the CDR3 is TGTGCCAGCAGACCTGGGACTAGCGGGGGGAGCAGTCGGTTCTTC. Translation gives CASRPGTSGGSSRFF. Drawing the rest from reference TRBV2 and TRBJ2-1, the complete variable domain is EPEVTQTPSHQVTQMGQEVILRCVPISNHLYFYWYRQILGQKVEFLVSFYNNEISEKSEIFDDQFSVERPDGSNFTLKIRSTKLEDSAMYFCASRPGTSGGSSRFFGPGTRLTVL.

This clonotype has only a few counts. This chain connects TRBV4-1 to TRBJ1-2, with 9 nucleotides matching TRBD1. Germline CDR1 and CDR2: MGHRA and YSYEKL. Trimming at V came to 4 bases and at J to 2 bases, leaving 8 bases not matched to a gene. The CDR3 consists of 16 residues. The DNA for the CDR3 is TGCGCCAGCAGCCCTACGGGACAGGGACAGAACTATGGCTACACCTTC. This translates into CASSPTGQGQNYGYTF.

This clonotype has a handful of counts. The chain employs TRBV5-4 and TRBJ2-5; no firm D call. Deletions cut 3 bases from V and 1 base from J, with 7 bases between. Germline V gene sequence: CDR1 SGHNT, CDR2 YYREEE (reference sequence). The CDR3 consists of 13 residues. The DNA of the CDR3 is TGTGCCAGCAGCTCACTCGCCCAAGAGACCCAGTACTTC. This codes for CASSSLAQETQYF. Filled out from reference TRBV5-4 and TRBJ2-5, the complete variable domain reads ETGVTQSPTHLIKTRGQQVTLRCSSQSGHNTVSWYQQALGQGPQFIFQYYREEENGRGNFPPRFSGLQFPNYSSELNVNALELDDSALYLCASSSLAQETQYFGPGTRLLVL.

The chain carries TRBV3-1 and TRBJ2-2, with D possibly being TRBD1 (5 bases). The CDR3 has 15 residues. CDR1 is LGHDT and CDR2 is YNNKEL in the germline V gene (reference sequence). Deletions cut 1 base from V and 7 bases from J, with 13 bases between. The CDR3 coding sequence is TGTGCCAGCAGCCAAGTTATAGGGGTTGGCGGGGAGCTGTTTTTT. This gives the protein CASSQVIGVGGELFF.

CDR3 protein: CASSYASGAYNEQFF. The CDR3 DNA reads TGTGCCAGCAGTTACGCTTCAGGGGCCTACAATGAGCAGTTCTTC. The V call is TRBV6-2 or TRBV6-3, the J call TRBJ2-1; maybe TRBD1 (6 bases). CDR1 MNHEY and CDR2 SVGEGT come from the germline V gene. The CDR3 consists of 15 residues. The V gene lost 2 bases and the J gene lost 2 bases, with 10 bases spanning the gap.

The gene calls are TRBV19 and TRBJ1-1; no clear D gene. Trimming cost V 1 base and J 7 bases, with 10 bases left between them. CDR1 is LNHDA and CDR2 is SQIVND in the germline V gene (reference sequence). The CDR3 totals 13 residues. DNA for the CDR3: TGTGCCAGTAGTATAGCTCGTGGAGATGAAGCTTTCTTT. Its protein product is CASSIARGDEAFF.

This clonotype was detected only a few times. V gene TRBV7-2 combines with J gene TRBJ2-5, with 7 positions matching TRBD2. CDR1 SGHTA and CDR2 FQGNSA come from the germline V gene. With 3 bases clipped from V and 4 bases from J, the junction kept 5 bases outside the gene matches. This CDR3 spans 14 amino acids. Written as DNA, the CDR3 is TGTGCCAGCAGCTTCGCAGCGGGGCGAGAGACCCAGTACTTC. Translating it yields CASSFAAGRETQYF.

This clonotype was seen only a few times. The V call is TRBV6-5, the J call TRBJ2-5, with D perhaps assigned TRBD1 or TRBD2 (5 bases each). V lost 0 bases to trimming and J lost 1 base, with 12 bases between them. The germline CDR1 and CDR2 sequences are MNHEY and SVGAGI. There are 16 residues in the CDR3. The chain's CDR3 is CASSYSIVGAQETQYF. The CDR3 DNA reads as TGTGCCAGCAGTTACTCGATTGTCGGGGCCCAAGAGACCCAGTACTTC.

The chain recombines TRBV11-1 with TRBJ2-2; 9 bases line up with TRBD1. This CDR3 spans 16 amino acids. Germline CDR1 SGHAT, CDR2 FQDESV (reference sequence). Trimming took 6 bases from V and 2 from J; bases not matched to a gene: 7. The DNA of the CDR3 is TGTGCCAGCAGTCAACCGGGACAGGGAAACACCGGGGAGCTGTTTTTT. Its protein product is CASSQPGQGNTGELFF.

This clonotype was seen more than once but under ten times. The DNA of the CDR3 is TGTGCCAGCAGTCTAAACAGGTACGAGCAGTACGTC. Its protein is CASSLNRYEQYV. The rearrangement links TRBV28 to TRBJ2-7; possible D gene TRBD1, 5 bases. V was cut by 5 bases and J by 4 bases, with 9 bases left in between. Germline CDR1 MDHEN, CDR2 SYDVKM. This CDR3 has 12 amino acids.

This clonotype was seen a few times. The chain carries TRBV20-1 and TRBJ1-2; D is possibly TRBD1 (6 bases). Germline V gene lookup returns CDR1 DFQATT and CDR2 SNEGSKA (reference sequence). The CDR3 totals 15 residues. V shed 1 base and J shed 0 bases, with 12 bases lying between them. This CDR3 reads CSARGKGDSNYGYTF. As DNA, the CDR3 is TGCAGTGCTAGAGGGAAGGGGGACTCTAACTATGGCTACACCTTC.

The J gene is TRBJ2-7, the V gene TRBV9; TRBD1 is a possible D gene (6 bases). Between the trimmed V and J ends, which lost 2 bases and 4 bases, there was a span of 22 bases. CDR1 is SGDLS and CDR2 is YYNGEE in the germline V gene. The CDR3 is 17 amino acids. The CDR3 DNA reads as TGTGCCAGCAGCGTTCCGAAGGCGGCAGGGGCAGGATACGAGCAGTACTTC. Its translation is CASSVPKAAGAGYEQYF.

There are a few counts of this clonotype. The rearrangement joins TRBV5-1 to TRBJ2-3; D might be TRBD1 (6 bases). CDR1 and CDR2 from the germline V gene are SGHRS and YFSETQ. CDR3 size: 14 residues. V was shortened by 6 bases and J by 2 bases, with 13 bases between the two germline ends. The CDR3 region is CASTRGQSTDTQYF. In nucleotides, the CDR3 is TGCGCCAGCACTCGAGGACAGTCCACAGATACGCAGTATTTT.